The 18 T cell receptor beta chains below were found in one sample sequenced in a study of blood T cell repertoires in COVID-19 (dated by TCRdb to between 2020 and 2021). Library preparation used the immunoSEQ multiplex PCR assay. Imported from immuneACCESS, the table was reduced by TCRdb to in-frame sequences with V and J called. These copies leave out some clones; in studies compared against another copy, an unresolved V gene accounts for under half, and the cause of the remainder is not known. This sample comprises roughly 280,000 clones, more than 80% of them detected only once. Of the sample, roughly 3.9% is held by the ten largest clones. Sequenced: PBMCs or T cells enriched from blood (not recorded which). All receptors come from a woman aged 25 to 39 with acute COVID-19.

This chain joins TRBV6-4 and TRBJ1-6, with 9 bases lining up with TRBD1. Germline lookup yields CDR1 MRHNA and CDR2 SNTAGT. V lost 6 bases and J lost 5; bases outside the gene matches: 2. The CDR3 totals 14 residues. CDR3 residues: CASRGQGDNSPLHF. CDR3 nucleotide sequence: TGTGCCAGCAGGGGACAGGGAGATAATTCACCCCTCCACTTT.

This clone has more than one count but fewer than ten. This chain joins TRBV7-8 and TRBJ2-7, with 8 positions matching TRBD1. The CDR3 length is 14 residues. Germline V gene sequence: CDR1 SGHVS, CDR2 FQNEAQ. The V and J ends lost 11 bases and 6 bases, in that order; junction bases with no gene match: 15. The CDR3 region has the DNA TGTGCCGTGTCCGGACAGGGCGACTGGGTCGAGCAGTACTTC. Amino acids: CAVSGQGDWVEQYF.

This clone was seen more than once but under ten times. This sequence joins TRBV5-4 and TRBJ2-7, with D uncertain. This CDR3 region has 14 residues. Germline assignment: CDR1 SGHNT and CDR2 YYREEE (reference sequence). The germline V and J ends were trimmed by 3 bases and 4 bases, with 14 bases remaining between them. The CDR3 coding sequence is TGTGCCAGCAGCTCTTCGGAAGAGACTTACGAGCAGTACTTC. Residues: CASSSSEETYEQYF.

The chain joins TRBV5-1 to TRBJ2-2; 10 bases match TRBD1. V was pared by 3 bases and J by 4 bases, with 9 bases of the junction left unmatched. Germline V CDR1 and CDR2: SGHRS, YFSETQ. The CDR3 has 17 amino acids. The DNA of the CDR3 is TGCGCCAGCAGCTCGGGGCGACAGGGGGCTAGCACCGGGGAGCTGTTTTTT. Translating it yields CASSSGRQGASTGELFF.

This chain uses TRBV2 with TRBJ1-1; D might be TRBD1 (6 bases). Trimming pared 6 bases from V and 6 bases from J, leaving 14 bases between. The CDR3 runs 13 residues. Germline V gives CDR1 SNHLY, CDR2 FYNNEI. In nucleotides, the CDR3 is TGTGCCAGCAGCCCGAACAGGGTCGCTGAAGCTTTCTTT. Its protein product is CASSPNRVAEAFF.

This chain links TRBV6-2 or TRBV6-3 with TRBJ1-5; a possible D gene is TRBD1 (5 bases). The V and J ends lost 0 bases and 7 bases respectively, with 13 bases between them. The CDR3 runs 15 residues. Germline lookup yields CDR1 MNHEY and CDR2 SVGEGT. The DNA of the CDR3 is TGTGCCAGCAGTTACTCGTCAGGGTTAGGACAGCCCCAGCATTTT. It yields the protein CASSYSSGLGQPQHF.

The CDR3 region has the DNA TGTGCCACAAAAAGGGTTACAGGAGAAAAACTGTTTTTT. This gives the protein CATKRVTGEKLFF. The J gene is TRBJ1-4, the V gene TRBV28; the D gene is possibly TRBD1 (5 bases). The CDR3 totals 13 residues. Germline CDR1 is MDHEN and CDR2 is SYDVKM. Trimming left V 10 bases short and J 8 bases short, with 17 bases between. The whole variable domain, filled in from reference TRBV28 and TRBJ1-4, reads DVKVTQSSRYLVKRTGEKVFLECVQDMDHENMFWYRQDPGLGLRLIYFSYDVKMKEKGDIPEGYSVSREKKERFSLILESASTNQTSMYLCATKRVTGEKLFFGSGTQLSVL.

J is TRBJ1-4 and V is TRBV7-2; possible D gene TRBD1, 5 bases. Germline lookup yields CDR1 SGHTA and CDR2 FQGNSA. The CDR3 spans 13 residues. Trimming took 4 bases from V and 8 from J, leaving 11 bases between them. Here the CDR3 DNA reads TGTGCCAGCAGCTCCCCCTGGGGCGAAAAACTGTTTTTT. Its protein is CASSSPWGEKLFF.

This clone was found once. V and J are TRBV11-1 and TRBJ1-4; D is perhaps TRBD1 (5 bases). Trimming left V 5 bases short and J 8 bases short, with 18 bases between. This CDR3 region has 15 residues. Germline CDR1 reads SGHAT; CDR2 reads FQDESV (reference sequence). CDR3: CASSKEWGDYEKLFF. CDR3 DNA: TGTGCCAGCAGCAAAGAATGGGGGGACTACGAAAAACTGTTTTTT.

The table lists this clone with a count of one. V usage is TRBV7-2 and J usage is TRBJ2-1, with 8 bases fitting TRBD2. The CDR3 has 18 residues. Per germline, CDR1 SGHTA and CDR2 FQGNSA. The V gene end was trimmed by 5 bases and the J gene end by 4 bases; junction bases not matched to a gene: 16. The CDR3 region has the DNA TGTGCCAGCAGCCCTTTTGGGGCGGGAGGCCGGATTTACAATGAGCAGTTCTTC. It codes for CASSPFGAGGRIYNEQFF.

The chain combines TRBV14 with TRBJ1-1; TRBD1 aligns across 7 bases. Unmatched junction bases numbered 16, after V lost 0 bases and J lost 3 bases. The V gene's germline CDR1 is SGHDN and CDR2 FVKESK. The length of the CDR3 is 19 residues. The CDR3 DNA is TGTGCCAGCAGCCAAGATGAAGGGGGACAGAGACCTTTTTACACTGAAGCTTTCTTT. This sequence encodes CASSQDEGGQRPFYTEAFF. Based on the CDR3 plus reference TRBV14 and TRBJ1-1, the full variable domain is EAGVTQFPSHSVIEKGQTVTLRCDPISGHDNLYWYRRVMGKEIKFLLHFVKESKQDESGMPNNRFLAERTGGTYSTLKVQPAELEDSGVYFCASSQDEGGQRPFYTEAFFGQGTRLTVV.

This clone occurred once. At the DNA level, this CDR3 is encoded by other sequences in the same sample as well. The DNA of the CDR3 is TGCAGTGCTAGTAGGGGCCAGGGCTACGAGCAGTACTTC. Encoded protein: CSASRGQGYEQYF. The chain has TRBV20-1 and TRBJ2-7, with D possibly being TRBD1 (5 bases). The CDR3 spans 13 residues. Trimming stripped 3 bases from V and 3 bases from J, with 12 bases between. The germline CDR1 and CDR2 sequences are DFQATT and SNEGSKA (reference sequence).

For the CDR3, the DNA is TGTGCCAGCAGCTTGGAGACTAGCGGGAGTGGGGAGCAGTACTTC. Translation: CASSLETSGSGEQYF. The genes are TRBV5-4 and TRBJ2-7, with TRBD2 matching over 12 bases. Germline V lookup: CDR1 SGHNT, CDR2 YYREEE (reference sequence). This CDR3 has 15 residues. With 0 bases clipped from V and 7 bases from J, the junction kept 5 bases outside the gene matches.

The V gene is TRBV19, the J gene TRBJ1-4; 9 bases fit TRBD1. V gave up 5 bases and J gave up 7 bases; unmatched junction bases: 5. Per the germline V gene, CDR1 is LNHDA and CDR2 is SQIVND (reference sequence). The CDR3 is 14 residues long. As DNA, the CDR3 is TGTGCCAGTAGTCAGCGACAGGGGGGTGAAAAACTGTTTTTT. Translated, it gives CASSQRQGGEKLFF.

This clone was seen once. V is TRBV3-1 (or the pseudogene TRBV3-2) and J is TRBJ1-2; weak D call: TRBD1 (6 bases). V was cut by 4 bases and J by 3 bases, with 12 bases left in between. CDR1 LGHDT and CDR2 YNNKEL come from the germline V gene (reference sequence). This CDR3 comprises 14 residues. The CDR3 region is CASSPGGLDYGYTF. For the CDR3, the DNA is TGTGCCAGCAGCCCGGGGGGGCTTGACTATGGCTACACCTTC.

Only one count was recorded for this clone. The gene calls are TRBV13 and TRBJ1-2, with D unresolved. The V gene lost 9 bases and the J gene lost 7 bases, with 18 bases spanning the gap. Germline lookup yields CDR1 PRHDT and CDR2 FYEKMQ (reference sequence). This CDR3 contains 13 residues. The CDR3, as DNA: TGTGCCAGTAGTCTGGGAGGTATTCGTGGCTACACCTTC. It yields the protein CASSLGGIRGYTF.

The chain employs TRBV5-5 and TRBJ2-7, with TRBD2 as a possible D gene (5 bases). This CDR3 has 14 residues. Per germline, CDR1 SGHKS and CDR2 YYEKEE (reference sequence). Trimming left V 0 bases short and J 2 bases short, with 9 bases between. In DNA, the CDR3 is TGTGCCAGCAGCTTGGAACTAGACCCCTACGAGCAGTACTTC. This gives the protein CASSLELDPYEQYF.

V gene TRBV4-2 combines with J gene TRBJ2-7; 8 nucleotides agree with TRBD2. Germline values: CDR1 LGHNA, CDR2 YNFKEQ. The CDR3 is 15 residues long. V lost 2 bases and J lost 0; bases outside the gene matches: 3. The CDR3 DNA reads TGTGCCAGCAGCCAACCCGGGACTAGCTCCTACGAGCAGTACTTC. Amino acid sequence: CASSQPGTSSYEQYF.